This T cell receptor beta chain was sequenced during a study of T-cell memory formation after mild COVID-19. J was trimmed by 2 bases and V by 8 bases; bases with no gene match: 8. This CDR3 contains 15 residues. Germline V lookup: CDR1 LGHNA, CDR2 YNFKEQ. Study findings and constraints: Nothing showed for sure that second-wave clones peaking on day 37 were SARS-CoV-2 specific.

Barcoded TCR alpha and TCR beta cDNA libraries with UMIs came from 5'RACE using constant-segment primers. TCRdb used MiXCR to reprocess the 5' RACE reads, holding one entry per CDR3 protein. The sample has roughly 480,000 distinct CDR3 sequences, roughly 25% seen once; the top ten hold roughly an eighth. As regards this clonotype: Its antigen is undetermined.

Sequencing used PBMCs or a T cell subset sorted from them (not recorded which). The source is an adult woman who had mild COVID-19 (a few samples of this study predate the infection). Cell type and time point are not known. The chain uses TRBV4-2 and TRBJ2-5; 10 bases match TRBD2. CDR3 amino acids: CASRPTSGVQETQYF. The CDR3 DNA sequence: TGTGCCAGCCGCCCCACTAGCGGGGTGCAAGAGACCCAGTACTTC.